Following are 4 T cell receptor beta chains from one sample sequenced in a study of blood T cell repertoires in COVID-19. Clones were read by immunoSEQ multiplex PCR, and TCRdb kept only the in-frame ones, dropping some. The sample has more than 300,000 clones; 80% to 90% are singletons. Specimen: peripheral blood. These receptors originate from a woman in her forties or fifties with COVID-19, enrolled during active disease.

The rearrangement uses TRBV5-1 and TRBJ2-2; possible D gene TRBD1, 6 bases. This CDR3 is built from 17 residues. Trimming left V 0 bases short and J 5 bases short, with 17 bases between. Germline V gene sequence: CDR1 SGHRS, CDR2 YFSETQ. CDR3 sequence: CASSLESPTGNTGELFF. CDR3 DNA sequence: TGCGCCAGCAGCTTGGAATCCCCCACAGGGAATACCGGGGAGCTGTTTTTT.

The chain links TRBV2 to TRBJ1-2; perhaps TRBD1 as D (6 bases). The CDR3 is made up of 14 amino acids. Trimming cost V 6 bases and J 4 bases, with 15 bases left between them. Per germline, CDR1 SNHLY and CDR2 FYNNEI. The CDR3: CASRDNRDGYGYTF. The CDR3 DNA sequence: TGTGCCAGCAGGGACAACAGGGATGGCTATGGCTACACCTTC.

The CDR3 protein is CASSEGMVTEAFF. CDR3 coding DNA: TGTGCCAGCTCGGAGGGAATGGTCACTGAAGCTTTCTTT. V and J are TRBV18 and TRBJ1-1; no clear D gene. The CDR3 spans 13 residues. Looked up from germline, CDR1 is KGHSH and CDR2 is LQKENI. V was shortened by 6 bases and J by 4 bases, with 12 bases between the two germline ends.

The CDR3 region has the DNA TGTGCCAGCAGCAAAGCGGGAGTTTACGAGCAGTACTTC. Encoded protein: CASSKAGVYEQYF. The rearrangement uses TRBV7-9 and TRBJ2-7, with 8 bases fitting TRBD2. The germline V gene has CDR1 SEHNR and CDR2 FQNEAQ (reference sequence). V was clipped by 5 bases and J by 4 bases; unmatched bases: 4. The CDR3 is 13 residues long.